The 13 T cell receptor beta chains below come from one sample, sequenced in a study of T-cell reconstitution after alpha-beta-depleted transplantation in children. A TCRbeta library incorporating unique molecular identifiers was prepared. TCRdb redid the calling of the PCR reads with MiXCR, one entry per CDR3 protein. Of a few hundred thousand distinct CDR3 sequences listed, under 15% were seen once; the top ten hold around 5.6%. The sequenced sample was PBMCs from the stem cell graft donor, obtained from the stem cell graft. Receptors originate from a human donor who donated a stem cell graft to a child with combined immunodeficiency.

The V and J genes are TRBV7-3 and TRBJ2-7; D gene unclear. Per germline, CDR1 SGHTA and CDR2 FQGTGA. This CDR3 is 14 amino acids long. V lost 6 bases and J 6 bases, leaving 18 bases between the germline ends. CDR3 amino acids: CASSPGLGIREQYF. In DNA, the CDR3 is TGTGCCAGCAGTCCGGGCCTCGGAATCCGCGAGCAGTACTTC.

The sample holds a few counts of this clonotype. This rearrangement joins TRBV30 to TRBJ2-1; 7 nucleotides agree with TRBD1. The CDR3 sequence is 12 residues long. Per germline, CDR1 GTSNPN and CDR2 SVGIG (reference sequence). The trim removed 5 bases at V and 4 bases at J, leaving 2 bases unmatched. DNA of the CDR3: TGTGCCTGGGGGGACAGTTACAATGAGCAGTTCTTC. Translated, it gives CAWGDSYNEQFF.

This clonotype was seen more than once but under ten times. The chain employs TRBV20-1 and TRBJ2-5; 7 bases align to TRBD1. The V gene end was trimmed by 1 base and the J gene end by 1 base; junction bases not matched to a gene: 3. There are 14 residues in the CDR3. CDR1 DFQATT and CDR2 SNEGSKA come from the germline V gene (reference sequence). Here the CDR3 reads CSARGQGLQETQYF. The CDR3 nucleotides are TGCAGTGCTAGAGGACAGGGCCTCCAAGAGACCCAGTACTTC.

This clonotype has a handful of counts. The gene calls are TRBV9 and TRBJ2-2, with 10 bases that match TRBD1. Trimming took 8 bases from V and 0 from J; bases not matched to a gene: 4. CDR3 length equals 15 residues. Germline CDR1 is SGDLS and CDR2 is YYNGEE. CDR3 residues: CASGGTGANTGELFF. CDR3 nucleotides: TGTGCCAGTGGGGGGACAGGGGCGAACACCGGGGAGCTGTTTTTT.

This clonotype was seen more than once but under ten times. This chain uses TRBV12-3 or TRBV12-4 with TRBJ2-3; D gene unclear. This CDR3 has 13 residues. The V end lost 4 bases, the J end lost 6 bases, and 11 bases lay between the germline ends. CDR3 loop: CASSSPLPDTQYF. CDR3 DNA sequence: TGTGCCAGCAGTTCACCCTTACCGGATACGCAGTATTTT.

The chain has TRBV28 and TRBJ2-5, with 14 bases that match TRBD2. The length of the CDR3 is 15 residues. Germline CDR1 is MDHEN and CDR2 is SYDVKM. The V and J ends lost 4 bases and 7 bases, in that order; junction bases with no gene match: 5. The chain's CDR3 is CASSSRTSGGRTQYF. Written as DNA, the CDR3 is TGTGCCAGCAGTTCCAGGACTAGCGGGGGGCGGACCCAGTACTTC.

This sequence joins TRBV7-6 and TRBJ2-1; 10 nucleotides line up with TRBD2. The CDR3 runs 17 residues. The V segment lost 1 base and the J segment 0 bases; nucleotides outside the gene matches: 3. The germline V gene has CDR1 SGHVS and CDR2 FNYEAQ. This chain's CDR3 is CASSLEAGGGSYNEQFF. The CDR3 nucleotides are TGTGCCAGCAGCTTAGAAGCGGGAGGGGGCTCCTACAATGAGCAGTTCTTC.

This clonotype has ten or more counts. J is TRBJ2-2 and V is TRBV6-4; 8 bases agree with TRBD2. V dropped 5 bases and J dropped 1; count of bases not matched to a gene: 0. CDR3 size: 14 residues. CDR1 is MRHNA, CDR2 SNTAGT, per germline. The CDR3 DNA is TGTGCCAGCAGTCGGGAGGGGAACACCGGGGAGCTGTTTTTT. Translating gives CASSREGNTGELFF.

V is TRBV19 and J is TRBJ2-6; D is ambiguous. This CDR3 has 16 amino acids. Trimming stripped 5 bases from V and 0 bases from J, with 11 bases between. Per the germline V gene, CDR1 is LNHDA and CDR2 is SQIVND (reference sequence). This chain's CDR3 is CASSGQATSGANVLTF. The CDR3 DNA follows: TGTGCCAGTAGTGGGCAGGCTACCTCTGGGGCCAACGTCCTGACTTTC.

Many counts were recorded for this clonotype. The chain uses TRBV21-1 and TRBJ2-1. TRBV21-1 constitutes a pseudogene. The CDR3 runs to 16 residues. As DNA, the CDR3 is TGTGCCAGCAGCAAATCGCTAAGACTCCTCTGGTGTGAGCAGTTCTTC. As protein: CASSKSLRLLWCEQFF.

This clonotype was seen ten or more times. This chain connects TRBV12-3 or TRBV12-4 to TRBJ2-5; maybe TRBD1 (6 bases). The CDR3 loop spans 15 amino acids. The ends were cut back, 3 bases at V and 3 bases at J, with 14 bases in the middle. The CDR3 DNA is TGTGCCAGCAGTTTTTCTCAACAGGGTAAAGAGACCCAGTACTTC. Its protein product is CASSFSQQGKETQYF.

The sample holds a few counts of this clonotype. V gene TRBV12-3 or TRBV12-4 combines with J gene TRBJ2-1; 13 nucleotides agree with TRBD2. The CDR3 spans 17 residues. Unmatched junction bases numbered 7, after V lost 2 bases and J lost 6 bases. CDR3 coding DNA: TGTGCCAGCAGTTTAACTAGCGGGAGGGGGGTTGGCAATGAGCAGTTCTTC. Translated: CASSLTSGRGVGNEQFF.

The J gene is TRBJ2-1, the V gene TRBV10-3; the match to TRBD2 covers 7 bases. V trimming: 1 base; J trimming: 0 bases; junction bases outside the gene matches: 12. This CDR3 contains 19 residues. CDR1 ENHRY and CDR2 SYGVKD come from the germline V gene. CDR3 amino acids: CAISEFGGLAESSYNEQFF. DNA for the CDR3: TGTGCCATCAGTGAGTTTGGGGGTCTAGCGGAGAGCTCCTACAATGAGCAGTTCTTC.